Presented here are 20 T cell receptor beta chains from one specimen sequenced in a study of OX40 agonist ivuxolimab in advanced cancers. The repertoire was sequenced with immunoSEQ multiplex PCR; TCRdb's copy has only in-frame clones and lacks some. The sample has over 60,000 clones, 85% seen once. Sequencing used CD4+ or CD8+ T cells sorted from blood, obtained in a trial of the OX40 agonist ivuxolimab. These receptors came from an adult with an advanced solid tumor such as melanoma, head and neck, liver or kidney cancer.

This sequence joins TRBV12-5 and TRBJ2-4; 14 nucleotides line up with TRBD2. Germline V gives CDR1 LGHNT, CDR2 FRNRAP. Unmatched junction bases numbered 11, after V lost 7 bases and J lost 0 bases. This CDR3 region has 19 residues. CDR3 in amino acids: CASAPSTSGRGIAKNIQYF. CDR3 DNA sequence: TGTGCTAGTGCTCCCTCGACTAGCGGGAGGGGAATAGCCAAAAACATTCAGTACTTC.

This chain links TRBV10-3 with TRBJ2-3, with 8 nucleotides matching TRBD1. The CDR3 is 16 amino acids. The germline V gene encodes CDR1 ENHRY and CDR2 SYGVKD. With 2 bases clipped from V and 10 bases from J, the junction kept 14 bases outside the gene matches. The CDR3 region has the DNA TGTGCCATCAGTGAGCCCCAGGGGGCTAGCCTCTTGGCGCAGTATTTT. Translating gives CAISEPQGASLLAQYF.

A single count supports this clone. The chain recombines TRBV29-1 with TRBJ2-5, with D possibly matching TRBD1 (5 bases). V lost 7 bases to trimming and J lost 1 base, with 16 bases between them. CDR1 is SQVTM, CDR2 ANQGSEA, per germline. The CDR3 sequence is 14 residues long. The CDR3 nucleotides are TGCAGCGCCCAAGACGGACAAATCCAAGAGACCCAGTACTTC. Its translation is CSAQDGQIQETQYF.

The CDR3 DNA sequence: TGTGCCAGCAGCTTAACAGGGTATCAGCCCCAGCATTTT. Its translation is CASSLTGYQPQHF. The chain links TRBV7-2 to TRBJ1-5; a possible D gene is TRBD1 (6 bases). Trimming cost V 2 bases and J 5 bases, with 7 bases left between them. Per the germline V gene, CDR1 is SGHTA and CDR2 is FQGNSA. This CDR3 is 13 amino acids long.

The sample holds a few counts of this clone. The rearrangement joins TRBV6-1 to TRBJ1-5, with no clear D. V dropped 0 bases and J dropped 7 bases, with 10 bases sitting between them. The germline V gene encodes CDR1 MNHNS and CDR2 SASEGT. The CDR3 length is 14 residues. Here the CDR3 reads CASSEAAYYQPQHF. CDR3 DNA: TGTGCCAGCAGTGAAGCCGCCTATTACCAGCCCCAGCATTTT.

This clone was counted once. The chain has TRBV6-1 and TRBJ1-1; 7 nucleotides match TRBD1. Germline-derived CDR1 and CDR2 are MNHNS and SASEGT. Losses at the gene ends were 10 bases for V and 3 bases for J; bases not matched to a gene: 11. This CDR3 is 14 amino acids long. The CDR3 reads CATRDSDRYTEAFF. In nucleotides, the CDR3 is TGTGCCACCCGGGACAGCGATCGGTACACTGAAGCTTTCTTT.

The chain is built from TRBV5-1 and TRBJ2-1, with TRBD2 matching over 7 bases. J was trimmed by 0 bases and V by 4 bases; bases with no gene match: 7. Germline V gene sequence: CDR1 SGHRS, CDR2 YFSETQ. This CDR3 contains 16 residues. CDR3 bases: TGCGCCAGCAGCCCAGCGCGGGGGAGCTCCTACAATGAGCAGTTCTTC. Its translation: CASSPARGSSYNEQFF.

This clone occurred once. The chain combines TRBV4-1 with TRBJ2-2; D gene ambiguous. Between the trimmed V and J ends, which lost 1 base and 8 bases, there was a span of 14 bases. The CDR3 consists of 15 residues. From germline, CDR1 is MGHRA and CDR2 YSYEKL. The CDR3 sequence: CASSQGTVEIGELFF. The CDR3 DNA reads as TGCGCCAGCAGCCAAGGGACCGTCGAGATAGGGGAGCTGTTTTTT.

The chain employs TRBV5-6 and TRBJ1-5, with D unclear. V dropped 4 bases and J dropped 3 bases, with 8 bases sitting between them. This CDR3 comprises 13 residues. From germline, CDR1 is SGHDT and CDR2 YYEEEE. CDR3 DNA: TGTGCCAGCAGCACCCGTATCAATCAGCCCCAGCATTTT. Translation gives CASSTRINQPQHF.

The CDR3 DNA reads as TGTGCCAGCAGTGAGGGACAGGGGGCAGGGTACACTGAAGCTTTCTTT. It codes for CASSEGQGAGYTEAFF. The chain couples TRBV2 to TRBJ1-1; 12 bases align to TRBD1. Trimming removed 3 bases from V and 3 bases from J; junction bases left unmatched: 5. CDR1 is SNHLY and CDR2 is FYNNEI in the germline V gene. The CDR3 extends over 16 amino acids. Variable domain in full (rest from reference TRBV2 and TRBJ1-1): EPEVTQTPSHQVTQMGQEVILRCVPISNHLYFYWYRQILGQKVEFLVSFYNNEISEKSEIFDDQFSVERPDGSNFTLKIRSTKLEDSAMYFCASSEGQGAGYTEAFFGQGTRLTVV.

The V call is TRBV21-1, the J call TRBJ1-5. TRBV21-1 is shown as a pseudogene. The CDR3 is 19 amino acids. The CDR3 nucleotides are TGTGCCAGCAGCCCACATTTCCGGCGGGCCCGTATCGACAATCAGCCCCAGCATTTT. Translated: CASSPHFRRARIDNQPQHF.

In this sample, this clone turned up once. This chain uses TRBV6-5 with TRBJ2-7, with TRBD1 matching over 9 bases. The V segment lost 5 bases and the J segment 3 bases; nucleotides outside the gene matches: 5. CDR1 is MNHEY, CDR2 SVGAGI, per germline. CDR3 size: 14 residues. This CDR3 is CASSSGTGLYEQYF. The CDR3 DNA follows: TGTGCCAGCAGTAGCGGGACAGGGCTCTACGAGCAGTACTTC.

The genes are TRBV19 and TRBJ1-2, with D perhaps matching TRBD1 (5 bases). Germline V CDR1 and CDR2: LNHDA, SQIVND (reference sequence). The germline V and J ends were trimmed by 2 bases and 7 bases, with 20 bases remaining between them. The CDR3 has 16 amino acids. For the CDR3, the DNA is TGTGCCAGTAGTATAATGAACGGGGGTGGAGGTGGTGGCTACACCTTC. This gives the protein CASSIMNGGGGGGYTF.

This rearrangement joins TRBV6-1 to TRBJ1-3; D is ambiguous. V was trimmed by 7 bases and J by 4 bases, leaving 17 bases between them. The germline V gene encodes CDR1 MNHNS and CDR2 SASEGT. This CDR3 comprises 15 residues. CDR3 nucleotides: TGTGCCAGCATCAAAGGGATCGGTACGGGAAACACCATATATTTT. Its protein is CASIKGIGTGNTIYF.

The chain carries TRBV5-1 and TRBJ2-1, with D tentatively TRBD1 or TRBD2 (5 bases each). Trimming took off 1 base at V and 2 bases at J, with 13 bases between the two ends. Germline V gives CDR1 SGHRS, CDR2 YFSETQ. There are 16 residues in the CDR3. DNA of the CDR3: TGCGCCAGCAGCTTGAGATGGGACGGCACCTACAATGAGCAGTTCTTC. The encoded protein is CASSLRWDGTYNEQFF. Filled out from reference TRBV5-1 and TRBJ2-1, the complete variable domain reads KAGVTQTPRYLIKTRGQQVTLSCSPISGHRSVSWYQQTPGQGLQFLFEYFSETQRNKGNFPGRFSGRQFSNSRSEMNVSTLELGDSALYLCASSLRWDGTYNEQFFGPGTRLTVL.

The rearrangement uses TRBV18 and TRBJ1-4; D uncertain. This CDR3 is 14 amino acids long. The germline gives CDR1 KGHSH, CDR2 LQKENI. Trimming removed 3 bases from V and 8 bases from J, with 13 bases in between. The CDR3 sequence is CASSPGRTWEKLFF. CDR3 nucleotides: TGTGCCAGCTCACCTGGGAGGACTTGGGAAAAACTGTTTTTT. The whole variable domain, remainder taken from reference TRBV18 and TRBJ1-4, is NAGVMQNPRHLVRRRGQEARLRCSPMKGHSHVYWYRQLPEEGLKFMVYLQKENIIDESGMPKERFSAEFPKEGPSILRIQQVVRGDSAAYFCASSPGRTWEKLFFGSGTQLSVL.

The gene calls are TRBV7-2 and TRBJ1-5; a possible D gene is TRBD1 (5 bases). The CDR3 has 14 amino acids. The V end lost 2 bases, the J end lost 3 bases, and 8 bases lay between the germline ends. Per the germline V gene, CDR1 is SGHTA and CDR2 is FQGNSA. The CDR3 region is CASSLSGTNQPQHF. Here the CDR3 DNA reads TGTGCCAGCAGCTTATCAGGGACCAATCAGCCCCAGCATTTT. Filled out from reference TRBV7-2 and TRBJ1-5, the complete variable domain reads GAGVSQSPSNKVTEKGKDVELRCDPISGHTALYWYRQSLGQGLEFLIYFQGNSAPDKSGLPSDRFSAERTGGSVSTLTIQRTQQEDSAVYLCASSLSGTNQPQHFGDGTRLSIL.

V and J are TRBV7-9 and TRBJ2-5; TRBD1 matches at 10 bases. Germline CDR1 reads SEHNR; CDR2 reads FQNEAQ (reference sequence). This CDR3 spans 17 amino acids. V lost 1 base, J lost 1 base, and 6 bases stayed unmatched. The CDR3 loop reads CASSLGGRTGGQETQYF. The DNA of the CDR3 is TGTGCCAGCAGCTTAGGGGGGCGGACAGGGGGCCAAGAGACCCAGTACTTC.

The chain recombines TRBV28 with TRBJ2-1; tentative D call: TRBD2 (5 bases). The V end was cut by 3 bases, the J end by 7 bases, with 25 bases between. Germline V gene data show CDR1 as MDHEN and CDR2 as SYDVKM. This CDR3 comprises 18 residues. This chain's CDR3 is CASSFRGRGRITWNEQFF. The CDR3 DNA reads as TGTGCCAGCAGTTTTCGGGGTCGGGGTAGGATTACGTGGAATGAGCAGTTCTTC.

This clone was seen a handful of times. This chain connects TRBV30 to TRBJ1-2; D not certain. The CDR3 runs 11 residues. V lost 2 bases and J 8 bases, leaving 9 bases between the germline ends. Per germline, CDR1 GTSNPN and CDR2 SVGIG (reference sequence). This CDR3 is CAWSQSVGYTF. CDR3 bases: TGTGCCTGGAGTCAGAGCGTCGGCTACACCTTC.